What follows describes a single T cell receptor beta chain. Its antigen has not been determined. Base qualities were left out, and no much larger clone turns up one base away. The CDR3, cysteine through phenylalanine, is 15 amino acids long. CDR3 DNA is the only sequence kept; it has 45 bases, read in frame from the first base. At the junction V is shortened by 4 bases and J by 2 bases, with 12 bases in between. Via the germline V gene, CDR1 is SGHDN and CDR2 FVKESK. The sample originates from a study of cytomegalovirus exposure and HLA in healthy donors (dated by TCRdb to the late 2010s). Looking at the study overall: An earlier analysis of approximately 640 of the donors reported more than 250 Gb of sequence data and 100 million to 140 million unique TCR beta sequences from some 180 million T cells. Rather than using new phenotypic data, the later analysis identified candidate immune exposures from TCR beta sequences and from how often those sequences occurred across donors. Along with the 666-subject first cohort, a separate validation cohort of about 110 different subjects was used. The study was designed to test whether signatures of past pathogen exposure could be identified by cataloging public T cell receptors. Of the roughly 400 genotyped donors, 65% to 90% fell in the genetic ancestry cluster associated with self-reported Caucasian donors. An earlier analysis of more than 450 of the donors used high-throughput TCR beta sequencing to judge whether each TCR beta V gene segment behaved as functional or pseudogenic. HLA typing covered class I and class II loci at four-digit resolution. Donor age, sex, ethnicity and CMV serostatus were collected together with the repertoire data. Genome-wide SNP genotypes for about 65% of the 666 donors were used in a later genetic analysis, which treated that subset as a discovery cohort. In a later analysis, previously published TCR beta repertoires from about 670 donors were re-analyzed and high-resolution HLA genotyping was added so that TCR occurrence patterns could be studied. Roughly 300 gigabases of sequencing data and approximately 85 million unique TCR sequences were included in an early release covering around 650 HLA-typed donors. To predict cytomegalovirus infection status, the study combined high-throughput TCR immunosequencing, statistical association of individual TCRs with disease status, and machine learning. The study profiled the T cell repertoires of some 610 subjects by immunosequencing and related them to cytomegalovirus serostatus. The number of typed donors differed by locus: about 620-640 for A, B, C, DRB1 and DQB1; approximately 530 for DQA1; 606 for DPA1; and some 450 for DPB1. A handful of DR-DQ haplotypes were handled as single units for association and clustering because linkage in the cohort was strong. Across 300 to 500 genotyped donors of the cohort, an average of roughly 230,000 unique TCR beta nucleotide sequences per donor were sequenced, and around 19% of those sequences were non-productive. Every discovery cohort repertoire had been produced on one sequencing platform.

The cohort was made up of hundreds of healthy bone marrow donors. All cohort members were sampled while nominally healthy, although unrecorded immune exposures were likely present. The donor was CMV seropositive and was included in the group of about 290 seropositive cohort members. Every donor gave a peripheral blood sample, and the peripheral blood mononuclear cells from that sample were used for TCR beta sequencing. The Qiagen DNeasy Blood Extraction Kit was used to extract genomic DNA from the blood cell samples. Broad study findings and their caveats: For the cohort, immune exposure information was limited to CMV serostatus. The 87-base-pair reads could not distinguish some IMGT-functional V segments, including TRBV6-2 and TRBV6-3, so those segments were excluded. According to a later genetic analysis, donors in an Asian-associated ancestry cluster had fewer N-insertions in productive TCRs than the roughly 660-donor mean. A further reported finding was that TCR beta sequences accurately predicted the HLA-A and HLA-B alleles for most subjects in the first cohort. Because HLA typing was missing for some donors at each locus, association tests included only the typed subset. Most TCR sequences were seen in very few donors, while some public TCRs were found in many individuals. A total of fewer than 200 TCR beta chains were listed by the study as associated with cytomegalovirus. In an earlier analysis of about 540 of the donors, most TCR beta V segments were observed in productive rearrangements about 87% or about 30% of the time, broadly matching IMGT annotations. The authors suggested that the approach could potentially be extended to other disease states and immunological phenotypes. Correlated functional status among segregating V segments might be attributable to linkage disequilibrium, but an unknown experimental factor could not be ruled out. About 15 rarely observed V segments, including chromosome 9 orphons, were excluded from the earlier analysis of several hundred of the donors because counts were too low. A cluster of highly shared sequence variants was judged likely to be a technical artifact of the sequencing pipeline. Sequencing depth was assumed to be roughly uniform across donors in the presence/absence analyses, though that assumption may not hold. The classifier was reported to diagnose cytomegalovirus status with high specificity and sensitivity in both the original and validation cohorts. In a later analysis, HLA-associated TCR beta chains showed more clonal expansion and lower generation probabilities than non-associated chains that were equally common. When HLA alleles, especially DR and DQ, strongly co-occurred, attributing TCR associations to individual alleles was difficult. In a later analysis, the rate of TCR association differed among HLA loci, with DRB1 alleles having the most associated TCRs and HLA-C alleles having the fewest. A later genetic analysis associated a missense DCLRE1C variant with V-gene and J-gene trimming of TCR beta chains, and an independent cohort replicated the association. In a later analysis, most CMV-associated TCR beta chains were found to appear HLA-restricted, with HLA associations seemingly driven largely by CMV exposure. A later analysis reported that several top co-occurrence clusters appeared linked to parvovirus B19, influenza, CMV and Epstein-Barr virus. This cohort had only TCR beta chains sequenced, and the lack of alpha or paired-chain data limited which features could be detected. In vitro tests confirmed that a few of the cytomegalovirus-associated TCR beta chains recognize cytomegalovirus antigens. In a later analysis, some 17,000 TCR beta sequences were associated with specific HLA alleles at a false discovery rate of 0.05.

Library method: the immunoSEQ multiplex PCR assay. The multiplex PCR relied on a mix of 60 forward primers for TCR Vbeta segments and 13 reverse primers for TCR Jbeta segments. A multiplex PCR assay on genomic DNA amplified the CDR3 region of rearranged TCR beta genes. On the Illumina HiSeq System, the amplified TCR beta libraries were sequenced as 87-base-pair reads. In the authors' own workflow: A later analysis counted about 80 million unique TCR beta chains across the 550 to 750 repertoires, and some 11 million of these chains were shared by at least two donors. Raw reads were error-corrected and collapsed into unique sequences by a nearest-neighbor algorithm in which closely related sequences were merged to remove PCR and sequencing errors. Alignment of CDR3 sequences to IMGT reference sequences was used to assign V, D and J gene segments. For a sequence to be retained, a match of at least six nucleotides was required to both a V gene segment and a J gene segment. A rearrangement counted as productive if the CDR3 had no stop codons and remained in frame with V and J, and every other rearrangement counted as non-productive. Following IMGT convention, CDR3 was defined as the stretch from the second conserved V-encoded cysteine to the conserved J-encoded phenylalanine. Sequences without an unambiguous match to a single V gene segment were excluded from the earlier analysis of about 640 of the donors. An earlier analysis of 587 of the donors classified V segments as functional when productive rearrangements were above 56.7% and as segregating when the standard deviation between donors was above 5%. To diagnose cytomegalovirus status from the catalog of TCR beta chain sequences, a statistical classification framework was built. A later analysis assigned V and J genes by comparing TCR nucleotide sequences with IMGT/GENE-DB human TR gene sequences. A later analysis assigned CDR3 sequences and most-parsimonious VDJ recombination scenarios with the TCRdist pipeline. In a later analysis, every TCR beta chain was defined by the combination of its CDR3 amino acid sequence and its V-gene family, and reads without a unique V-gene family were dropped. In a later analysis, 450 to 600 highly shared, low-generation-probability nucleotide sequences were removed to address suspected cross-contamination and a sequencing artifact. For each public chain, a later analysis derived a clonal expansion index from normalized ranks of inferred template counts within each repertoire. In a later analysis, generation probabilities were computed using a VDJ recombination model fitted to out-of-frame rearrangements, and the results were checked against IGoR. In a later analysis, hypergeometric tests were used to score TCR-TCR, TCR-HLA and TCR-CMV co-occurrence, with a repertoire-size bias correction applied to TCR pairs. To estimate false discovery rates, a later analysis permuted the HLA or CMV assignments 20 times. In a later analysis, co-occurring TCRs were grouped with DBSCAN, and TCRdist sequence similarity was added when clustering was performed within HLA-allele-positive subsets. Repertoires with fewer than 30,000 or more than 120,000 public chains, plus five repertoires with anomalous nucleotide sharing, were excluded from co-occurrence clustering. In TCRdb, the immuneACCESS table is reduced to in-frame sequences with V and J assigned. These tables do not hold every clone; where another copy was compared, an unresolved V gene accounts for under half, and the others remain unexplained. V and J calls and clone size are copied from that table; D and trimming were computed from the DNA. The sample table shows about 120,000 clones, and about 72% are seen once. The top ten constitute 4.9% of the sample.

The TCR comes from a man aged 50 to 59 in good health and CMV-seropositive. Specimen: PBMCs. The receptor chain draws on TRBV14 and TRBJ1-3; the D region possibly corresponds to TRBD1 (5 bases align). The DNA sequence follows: TGTGCCAGCAGCCGACAGACCCTAGCTGGAAACACCATATATTTT. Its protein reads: CASSRQTLAGNTIYF. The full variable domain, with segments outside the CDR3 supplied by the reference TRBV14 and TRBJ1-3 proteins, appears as EAGVTQFPSHSVIEKGQTVTLRCDPISGHDNLYWYRRVMGKEIKFLLHFVKESKQDESGMPNNRFLAERTGGTYSTLKVQPAELEDSGVYFCASSRQTLAGNTIYFGEGSWLTVV.